The 32 T cell receptor beta chains listed next were all sequenced from one sample in a study of cytomegalovirus exposure and HLA in healthy donors. Use of 60 Vbeta and 13 Jbeta primers characterized the PCR. Method: immunoSEQ multiplex PCR; TCRdb's copy keeps in-frame clones and lacks some. The table includes about 94,000 clones, 70% to 85% detected once. The source material was PBMCs. Every receptor here comes from a human donor in good health.

The chain recombines TRBV30 with TRBJ1-2, with 7 bases fitting TRBD1. The length of the CDR3 is 16 residues. Per germline, CDR1 GTSNPN and CDR2 SVGIG (reference sequence). V shed 2 bases, J shed 3 bases, and the junction held 12 bases outside the gene matches. For the CDR3, the DNA is TGTGCCTGGAGTACCGCAGGAGAGGGGGCCGACTATGGCTACACCTTC. It specifies CAWSTAGEGADYGYTF.

The rearrangement uses TRBV6-5 and TRBJ2-7; 9 bases match TRBD1. Germline-derived CDR1 and CDR2 are MNHEY and SVGAGI. This CDR3 is 14 amino acids long. The V and J ends lost 4 bases and 4 bases, in that order; junction bases with no gene match: 5. The CDR3 nucleotides read TGTGCCAGCAGTTCGACAGGGGGGCTATACGAGCAGTACTTC. It encodes CASSSTGGLYEQYF.

CDR3 nucleotides: TGTGCCAGCTCACACTACGAGCAGTACTTC. Translated, it gives CASSHYEQYF. The chain is built from TRBV6-1 and TRBJ2-7; no clear D. CDR1 and CDR2 (germline): MNHNS, SASEGT. The V gene lost 8 bases and the J gene lost 3 bases, with 5 bases spanning the gap. The CDR3 covers 10 residues.

The chain links TRBV6-4 to TRBJ1-1, with 9 bases aligning to TRBD1. The germline V gene encodes CDR1 MRHNA and CDR2 SNTAGT. With 11 bases clipped from V and 1 base from J, the junction kept 11 bases outside the gene matches. The CDR3 runs 15 residues. CDR3 nucleotides: TGTGCCGTGGAGGCAGGGACAGGGTCGAACACTGAAGCTTTCTTT. It is translated as CAVEAGTGSNTEAFF.

The chain links TRBV19 to TRBJ2-7; the match to TRBD1 covers 8 bases. The CDR3 consists of 14 residues. CDR1 and CDR2 (germline): LNHDA, SQIVND (reference sequence). With V trimmed by 5 bases and J by 4 bases, 7 bases remained unmatched. For the CDR3, the DNA is TGTGCCAGTAGTTCCGCGGGACAGGTGTACGAGCAGTACTTC. This encodes CASSSAGQVYEQYF.

The genes are TRBV6-5 and TRBJ1-3; D is perhaps TRBD1 (6 bases). Deletions cut 11 bases from V and 0 bases from J, with 17 bases between. The CDR3 is 15 amino acids. Germline lookup yields CDR1 MNHEY and CDR2 SVGAGI. The CDR3 region is CAAGGRLNSGNTIYF. CDR3 nucleotides: TGTGCCGCCGGGGGGCGGTTGAACTCTGGAAACACCATATATTTT.

V gene TRBV6-6 combines with J gene TRBJ1-4, with TRBD1 as a possible D gene (6 bases). Looked up from germline, CDR1 is MNHNY and CDR2 is SVGAGI (reference sequence). CDR3 length equals 14 residues. V lost 7 bases and J lost 2, with 11 bases in between. DNA for the CDR3: TGTGCCAGCACCATACAGGGTACTAATGAAAAACTGTTTTTT. It translates to CASTIQGTNEKLFF.

The chain uses TRBV20-1 and TRBJ2-7, with a weak D call TRBD2 (5 bases). There are 11 residues in the CDR3. V dropped 5 bases and J dropped 5 bases, with 10 bases sitting between them. Germline lookup yields CDR1 DFQATT and CDR2 SNEGSKA (reference sequence). This CDR3 reads CSARDFNEQYF. Here the CDR3 DNA reads TGCAGTGCTCGGGATTTCAACGAGCAGTACTTC.

This clone was observed once. The V and J genes are TRBV6-5 and TRBJ2-2, with 8 bases identical to TRBD2. Germline V gives CDR1 MNHEY, CDR2 SVGAGI. This CDR3 has 14 amino acids. V was clipped by 2 bases and J by 5 bases; unmatched bases: 1. The CDR3: CASSYRGGTGELFF. CDR3 nucleotide sequence: TGTGCCAGCAGTTACCGGGGGGGTACCGGGGAGCTGTTTTTT.

This clone came up once. The chain links TRBV5-1 to TRBJ2-7, with 8 bases identical to TRBD2. The V segment lost 4 bases and the J segment 5 bases; nucleotides outside the gene matches: 11. CDR1 is SGHRS, CDR2 YFSETQ, per germline. The CDR3 runs to 15 residues. The CDR3 nucleotides read TGCGCCAGCAGCAAGTGGCGGGAGGTTTTCGACGAGCAGTACTTC. Translation gives CASSKWREVFDEQYF.

The rearrangement joins TRBV4-1 to TRBJ1-1; a weak D match, TRBD1 (6 bases). V was pared by 5 bases and J by 0 bases, with 19 bases between. This CDR3 has 17 residues. Germline V lookup: CDR1 MGHRA, CDR2 YSYEKL. The DNA of the CDR3 is TGCGCCAGCAGCGCCTGGACAGTGGGCCTCATGAACACTGAAGCTTTCTTT. This codes for CASSAWTVGLMNTEAFF.

The chain recombines TRBV28 with TRBJ2-1, with D perhaps matching TRBD2 (5 bases). The CDR3 loop spans 15 amino acids. The V end lost 3 bases, the J end lost 4 bases, and 13 bases lay between the germline ends. Germline CDR1 and CDR2: MDHEN and SYDVKM. CDR3 bases: TGTGCCAGCAGTTTTAACGAACGGGGTTACAATGAGCAGTTCTTC. Protein: CASSFNERGYNEQFF.

The V call is TRBV9, the J call TRBJ2-1; 7 nucleotides align to TRBD1. The CDR3 sequence is 14 residues long. Unmatched junction bases numbered 10, after V lost 4 bases and J lost 9 bases. Germline V gives CDR1 SGDLS, CDR2 YYNGEE. In DNA, the CDR3 is TGTGCCAGCAGCCCCCGACAGGGTTTAGGTGAGCAGTTCTTC. This gives the protein CASSPRQGLGEQFF.

CDR3 in amino acids: CASSQDLAGTNTGELFF. CDR3 bases: TGCGCCAGCAGCCAAGATCTTGCAGGGACGAACACCGGGGAGCTGTTTTTT. The V and J genes are TRBV4-3 and TRBJ2-2, with a weak D call TRBD1 (5 bases). V was cut by 0 bases and J by 0 bases, with 11 bases left in between. Per germline, CDR1 LGHNA and CDR2 YSLEER. This CDR3 comprises 17 residues.

This sequence joins TRBV6-6 and TRBJ2-7, with 8 bases identical to TRBD2. Germline V gene data show CDR1 as MNHNY and CDR2 as SVGAGI (reference sequence). V shed 4 bases and J 1 base; nucleotides not matched to a gene: 6. The CDR3 extends over 15 amino acids. The DNA of the CDR3 is TGTGCCAGCAGTTCGGGGGGGTCGGGGTCCTACGAGCAGTACTTC. This encodes CASSSGGSGSYEQYF.

The chain recombines TRBV6-5 with TRBJ1-4; 8 nucleotides align to TRBD1. The CDR3 length is 15 residues. Trimming cost V 5 bases and J 8 bases; bases outside gene matches: 10. Germline CDR1 is MNHEY and CDR2 is SVGAGI. As DNA, the CDR3 is TGTGCCAGCAGTGTGACCGGGACAGGAGGGGAAAAACTGTTTTTT. Residues: CASSVTGTGGEKLFF.

This clone was recorded only once. The chain is built from TRBV15 and TRBJ2-5; weak D call: TRBD2 (6 bases). Germline CDR1 LNHNV, CDR2 YYDKDF (reference sequence). The V gene lost 0 bases and the J gene lost 2 bases, with 16 bases spanning the gap. This CDR3 is 17 amino acids long. The CDR3 region is CATSRDGAGTAQETQYF. The CDR3 DNA follows: TGTGCCACCAGCAGAGATGGGGCGGGGACCGCACAAGAGACCCAGTACTTC.

The V gene is TRBV7-2, the J gene TRBJ1-1; possible D gene TRBD1, 6 bases. The germline V and J ends were trimmed by 1 base and 9 bases, with 18 bases remaining between them. There are 15 residues in the CDR3. The germline CDR1 and CDR2 sequences are SGHTA and FQGNSA. The CDR3 loop reads CASSLVSGGVGKAFF. CDR3 in DNA: TGTGCCAGCAGCTTAGTCTCGGGGGGCGTAGGTAAAGCTTTCTTT.

The chain is built from TRBV15 and TRBJ2-2; D gene uncertain. This CDR3 contains 13 residues. Trimming cost V 1 base and J 3 bases, with 3 bases left between them. The germline gives CDR1 LNHNV, CDR2 YYDKDF (reference sequence). The CDR3 DNA reads as TGTGCCACCAGCAGAGCTGACACCGGGGAGCTGTTTTTT. This gives the protein CATSRADTGELFF.

J is TRBJ2-7 and V is TRBV5-1; TRBD1 matches at 8 bases. The CDR3 totals 15 residues. Germline assignment: CDR1 SGHRS and CDR2 YFSETQ. The V segment lost 5 bases and the J segment 4 bases; nucleotides outside the gene matches: 11. The CDR3, as DNA: TGCGCCAGCAGACTACGTGGACAGGGCGGGTACGAGCAGTACTTC. It codes for CASRLRGQGGYEQYF.

The V and J genes are TRBV6-5 and TRBJ2-7, with 7 bases lining up with TRBD1. Germline assignment: CDR1 MNHEY and CDR2 SVGAGI. V was pared by 4 bases and J by 4 bases, with 13 bases of the junction left unmatched. This CDR3 region has 16 residues. CDR3 protein: CASSFPKRGGGYEQYF. Here the CDR3 DNA reads TGTGCCAGCAGTTTCCCCAAACGAGGGGGCGGGTACGAGCAGTACTTC.

The J gene is TRBJ2-5, the V gene TRBV27; D perhaps matches TRBD1 (5 bases). V lost 3 bases to trimming and J lost 9 bases, with 11 bases between them. The germline V gene has CDR1 MNHEY and CDR2 SMNVEV (reference sequence). The CDR3 runs to 12 residues. CDR3 loop: CASSLAGRAQYF. The CDR3 DNA reads as TGTGCCAGCAGTTTGGCTGGCAGGGCCCAGTACTTC.

The V and J genes are TRBV5-1 and TRBJ2-5; 8 nucleotides line up with TRBD2. Germline V gene lookup returns CDR1 SGHRS and CDR2 YFSETQ. Trimming cost V 0 bases and J 5 bases; bases outside gene matches: 6. CDR3 size: 15 residues. The CDR3, as DNA: TGCGCCAGCAGCTTGGACGGACGGGAGGGGGAGACCCAGTACTTC. It encodes CASSLDGREGETQYF.

The table lists this clone with a count of one. The chain recombines TRBV7-9 with TRBJ1-5, with a weak D call TRBD1 (5 bases). V dropped 5 bases and J dropped 3 bases, with 14 bases sitting between them. CDR1 SEHNR and CDR2 FQNEAQ come from the germline V gene (reference sequence). The CDR3 covers 15 residues. CDR3 nucleotides: TGTGCCAGCAGCCTCCTCGGACATGCCAATCAGCCCCAGCATTTT. Its translation: CASSLLGHANQPQHF.

The chain carries TRBV7-9 and TRBJ1-6; D call uncertain. The V and J ends lost 1 base and 7 bases respectively, with 11 bases between them. CDR3 length equals 15 residues. Germline V gives CDR1 SEHNR, CDR2 FQNEAQ (reference sequence). CDR3: CASSLVASPNSPLHF. CDR3 nucleotide sequence: TGTGCCAGCAGCTTAGTAGCCAGCCCCAATTCACCCCTCCACTTT. The variable domain in full, completed from reference TRBV7-9 and TRBJ1-6, reads DTGVSQNPRHKITKRGQNVTFRCDPISEHNRLYWYRQTLGQGPEFLTYFQNEAQLEKSRLLSDRFSAERPKGSFSTLEIQRTEQGDSAMYLCASSLVASPNSPLHFGNGTRLTVT.

This clone was found a few times. The chain joins TRBV7-2 to TRBJ2-5, with TRBD2 matching 9 bases. Germline CDR1 reads SGHTA; CDR2 reads FQGNSA. With 1 base clipped from V and 3 bases from J, the junction kept 3 bases outside the gene matches. This CDR3 has 15 residues. CDR3 sequence (DNA): TGTGCCAGCAGCTTAGGGGTAGCGGGGGAAGAGACCCAGTACTTC. Translated: CASSLGVAGEETQYF.

This clone was detected only a few times. V gene TRBV5-4 combines with J gene TRBJ2-3, with D uncertain. V was trimmed by 3 bases and J by 0 bases, leaving 8 bases between them. This CDR3 is built from 14 residues. Germline lookup yields CDR1 SGHNT and CDR2 YYREEE (reference sequence). Here the CDR3 DNA reads TGTGCCAGCAGCTCCCAGTGGAGCACAGATACGCAGTATTTT. Translation gives CASSSQWSTDTQYF.

The chain combines TRBV4-3 with TRBJ2-3; 9 bases agree with TRBD2. The junction had 10 bases not matched to a gene; V was cut back by 0 bases and J by 6 bases. From germline, CDR1 is LGHNA and CDR2 YSLEER. The CDR3 is made up of 17 amino acids. CDR3 DNA: TGCGCCAGCAGCCAAGATCGGGGCGGGAGGGCCGTGGATACGCAGTATTTT. Encoded protein: CASSQDRGGRAVDTQYF.

V gene TRBV7-2 combines with J gene TRBJ2-5, with 9 bases lining up with TRBD2. The CDR3 length is 14 residues. The germline V gene has CDR1 SGHTA and CDR2 FQGNSA. V lost 1 base to trimming and J lost 7 bases; unmatched junction nucleotides: 4. The chain's CDR3 is CASSLELAGPTQYF. The CDR3 DNA reads as TGTGCCAGCAGCTTAGAGCTAGCGGGACCGACCCAGTACTTC. Looking up the rest from reference TRBV7-2 and TRBJ2-5 gives the full variable domain: GAGVSQSPSNKVTEKGKDVELRCDPISGHTALYWYRQSLGQGLEFLIYFQGNSAPDKSGLPSDRFSAERTGGSVSTLTIQRTQQEDSAVYLCASSLELAGPTQYFGPGTRLLVL.

This clone showed up just once. The CDR3 DNA sequence: TGTGCCAGCAGTTATGACAGGGTCTATGGCTACACCTTC. This codes for CASSYDRVYGYTF. The chain is built from TRBV28 and TRBJ1-2; TRBD1 agrees at 7 bases. CDR1 and CDR2 from the germline V gene are MDHEN and SYDVKM. The V gene end was trimmed by 4 bases and the J gene end by 4 bases; junction bases not matched to a gene: 3. There are 13 residues in the CDR3.

The gene calls are TRBV4-2 and TRBJ1-6; 11 bases match TRBD1. The ends lost 4 bases at V and 4 bases at J; junction bases unmatched: 6. Germline-derived CDR1 and CDR2 are LGHNA and YNFKEQ. This CDR3 is built from 17 residues. CDR3 in DNA: TGTGCCAGCAGCCCCGGGACAGGGGGTTCATATAATTCACCCCTCCACTTT. Encoded protein: CASSPGTGGSYNSPLHF.

There are a few counts of this clone. The J gene is TRBJ2-2, the V gene TRBV4-1; weak D call: TRBD2 (7 bases). The germline V gene has CDR1 MGHRA and CDR2 YSYEKL. The CDR3 loop spans 15 amino acids. V was clipped by 1 base and J by 4 bases, with 10 bases between them. The CDR3 here is CASSQVRGGTGELFF. The CDR3 DNA reads TGCGCCAGCAGCCAAGTTAGGGGGGGCACCGGGGAGCTGTTTTTT.